A selection of T cell receptor beta chains follows, all from one sample in a study of blood T cell repertoires in COVID-19. Produced via immunoSEQ multiplex PCR; TCRdb's table is partial and in-frame only. The sample records over 200,000 clones, about 89% being singletons. The specimen sequenced was peripheral blood. These receptors were taken from a man aged 55 to 69 who had recovered from COVID-19. Both conserved end residues are trimmed from each CDR3.

TRBV5-1	TRBJ2-5	ATNPGGTTQETQY
TRBV18	TRBJ1-4	ASSPVEIEIKEKLF
TRBV27	TRBJ2-7	ASSYQAGASYEQY
TRBV5-1	TRBJ2-1	ASSLASNNEQF
TRBV29-1	TRBJ2-3	SGSTDAQY
TRBV6-1	TRBJ2-7	ASSDDILSYEQY
TRBV19	TRBJ1-5	ASSSGTFGNQPQH
TRBV5-1	TRBJ2-3	ASRASLTDTQY
TRBV11-3	TRBJ2-7	ASSVRTGAEQY
TRBV7-9	TRBJ1-5	ASSRTTGWTNSNQPQH
TRBV5-1	TRBJ1-6	ASRPIDRLEVSPLH
TRBV3-1/TRBV3-2	TRBJ1-1	ASSHMAGRQGGKVGTEAF
TRBV10-3	TRBJ1-2	AISEYPGGLSYGYT
TRBV5-4	TRBJ2-7	ASSLVAGVSYEQY
TRBV5-8	TRBJ1-5	ASSRGGNQPQH
TRBV24-1	TRBJ2-2	ATSDQRPGRGTGELF
TRBV5-5	TRBJ2-5	ASSVVGQTGETQY
TRBV7-3	TRBJ2-6	ASSFNLGANVLT
TRBV5-4	TRBJ2-3	ASSLGGRGAQILDTQY
TRBV7-9	TRBJ2-5	ASSRVGTQY
TRBV27	TRBJ2-2	ASSLNRWGTGELF
TRBV7-8	TRBJ1-2	ASSLGGQGIRGYT
TRBV20-1	TRBJ2-1	STGPENEQF
TRBV4-2	TRBJ2-3	ASRTSGTDTQY
TRBV6-5	TRBJ2-1	ATDDRYGEQF
TRBV27	TRBJ1-2	ASSLLGQGPTGYT
TRBV4-3	TRBJ1-3	ASSQDLNRAGNTIY
TRBV6-5	TRBJ2-5	ASTTGQGKKTQY
TRBV11-1	TRBJ2-4	ASSLSSGTNKNIQY
TRBV6-2/TRBV6-3	TRBJ2-5	ASSPGLAGQETQY
TRBV11-2	TRBJ2-5	ASSAAGGPETQY
TRBV27	TRBJ2-5	ASSDGGVGLSQETQY